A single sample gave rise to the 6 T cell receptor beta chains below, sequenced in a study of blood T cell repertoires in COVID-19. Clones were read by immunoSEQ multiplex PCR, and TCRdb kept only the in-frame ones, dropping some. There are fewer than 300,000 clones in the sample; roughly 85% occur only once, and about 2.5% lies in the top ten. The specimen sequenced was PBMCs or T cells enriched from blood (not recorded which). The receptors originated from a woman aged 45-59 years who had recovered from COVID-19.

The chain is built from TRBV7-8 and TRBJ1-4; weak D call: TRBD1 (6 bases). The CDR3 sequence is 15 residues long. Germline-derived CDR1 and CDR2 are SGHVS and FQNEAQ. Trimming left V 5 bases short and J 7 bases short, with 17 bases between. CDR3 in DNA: TGTGCCAGCAGCCCCCAGGGGTATAGTGGTGAAAAACTGTTTTTT. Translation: CASSPQGYSGEKLFF.

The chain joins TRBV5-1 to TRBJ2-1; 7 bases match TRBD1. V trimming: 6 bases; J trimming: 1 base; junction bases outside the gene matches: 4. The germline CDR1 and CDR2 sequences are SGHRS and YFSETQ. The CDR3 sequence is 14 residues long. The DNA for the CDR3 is TGCGCCAGCAACGACAGGGCATCCTACAATGAGCAGTTCTTC. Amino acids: CASNDRASYNEQFF.

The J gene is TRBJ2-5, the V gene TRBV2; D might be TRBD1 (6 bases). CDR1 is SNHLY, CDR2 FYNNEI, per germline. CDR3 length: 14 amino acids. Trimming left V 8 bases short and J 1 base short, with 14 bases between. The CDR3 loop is CASGHREAQETQYF. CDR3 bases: TGTGCCAGCGGACACAGGGAAGCCCAAGAGACCCAGTACTTC. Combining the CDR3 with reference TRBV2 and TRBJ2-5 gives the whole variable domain EPEVTQTPSHQVTQMGQEVILRCVPISNHLYFYWYRQILGQKVEFLVSFYNNEISEKSEIFDDQFSVERPDGSNFTLKIRSTKLEDSAMYFCASGHREAQETQYFGPGTRLLVL.

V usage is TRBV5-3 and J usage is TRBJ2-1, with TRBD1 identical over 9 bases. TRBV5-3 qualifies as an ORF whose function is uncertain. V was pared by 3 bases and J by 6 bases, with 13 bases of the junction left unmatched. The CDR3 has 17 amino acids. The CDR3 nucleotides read TGTGCCAGAAGCTCTCGTTGTCGGACAGGGGAAACCAATGAGCAGTTCTTC. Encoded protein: CARSSRCRTGETNEQFF.

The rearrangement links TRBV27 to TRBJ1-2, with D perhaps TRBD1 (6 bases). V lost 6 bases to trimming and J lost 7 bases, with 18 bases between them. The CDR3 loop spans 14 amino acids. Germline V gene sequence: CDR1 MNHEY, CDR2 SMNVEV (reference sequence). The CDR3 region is CASRFKGEVGGYTF. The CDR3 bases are TGTGCCAGCAGGTTTAAGGGGGAAGTCGGTGGCTACACCTTC.

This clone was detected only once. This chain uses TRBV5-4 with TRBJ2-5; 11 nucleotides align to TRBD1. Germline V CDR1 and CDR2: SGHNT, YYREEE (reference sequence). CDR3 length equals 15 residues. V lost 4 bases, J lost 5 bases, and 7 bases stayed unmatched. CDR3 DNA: TGTGCCAGCAGCACCGGGACAGGGGGTTGGGAGACCCAGTACTTC. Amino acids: CASSTGTGGWETQYF.